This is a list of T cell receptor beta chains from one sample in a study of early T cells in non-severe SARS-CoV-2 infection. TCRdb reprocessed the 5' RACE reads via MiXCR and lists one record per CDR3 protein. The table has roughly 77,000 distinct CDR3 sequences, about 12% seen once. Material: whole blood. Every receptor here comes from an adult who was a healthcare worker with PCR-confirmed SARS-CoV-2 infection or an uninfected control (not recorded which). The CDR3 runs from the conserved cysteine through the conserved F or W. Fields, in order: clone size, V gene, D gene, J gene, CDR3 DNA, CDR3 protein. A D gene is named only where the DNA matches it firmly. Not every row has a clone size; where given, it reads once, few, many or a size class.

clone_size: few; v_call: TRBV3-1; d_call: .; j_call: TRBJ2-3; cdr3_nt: TGTGCCAGCAGCCAAGAATGGACACCAGATACGCAGTATTTT; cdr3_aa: CASSQEWTPDTQYF
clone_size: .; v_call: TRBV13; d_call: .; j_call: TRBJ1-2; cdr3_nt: TGTGCCAGCAGCCCCTTCGGACCCACAGGCTACACCTTC; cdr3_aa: CASSPFGPTGYTF
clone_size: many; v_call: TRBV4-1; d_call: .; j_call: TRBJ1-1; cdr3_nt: TGCGCCAGCAGCCAAAAGGGGCTTCCGGGATCTGGGGACACTGAAGCTTTCTTT; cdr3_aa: CASSQKGLPGSGDTEAFF
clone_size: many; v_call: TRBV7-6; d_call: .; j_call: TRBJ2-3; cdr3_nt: TGTGCCAGCAGCTTATCAACCCGTAACCCAGATACGCAGTATTTT; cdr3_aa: CASSLSTRNPDTQYF
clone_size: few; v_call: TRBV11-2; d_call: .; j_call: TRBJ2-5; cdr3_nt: TGTGCCAGCAGCTTATGGTTACAAGAGACCCAGTACTTC; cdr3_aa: CASSLWLQETQYF
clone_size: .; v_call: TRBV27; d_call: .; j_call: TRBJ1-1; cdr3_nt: TGTGCCAGCAGTTTATTCACAGGGTTGGACACTGAAGCTTTCTTT; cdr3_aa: CASSLFTGLDTEAFF
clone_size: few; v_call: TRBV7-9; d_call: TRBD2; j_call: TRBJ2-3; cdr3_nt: TGTGCCAGCACCACTTCTAGCGGGTGGGCAGATACGCAGTATTTT; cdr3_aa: CASTTSSGWADTQYF
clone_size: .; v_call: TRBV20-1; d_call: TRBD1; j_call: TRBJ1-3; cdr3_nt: TGCAGTGCTTCACCGGGACAGGGGGGCCCTGGAAACACCATATATTTT; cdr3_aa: CSASPGQGGPGNTIYF
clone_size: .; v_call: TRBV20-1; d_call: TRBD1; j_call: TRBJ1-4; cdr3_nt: TGCAGTGCTTACTCCGGACAGGGTTATGAAAAACTGTTTTTT; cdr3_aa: CSAYSGQGYEKLFF
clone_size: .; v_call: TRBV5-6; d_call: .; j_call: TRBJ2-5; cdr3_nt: TGTGCCAGCATCTTAGTGGCAGGAGAGACCCAGTACTTC; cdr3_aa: CASILVAGETQYF
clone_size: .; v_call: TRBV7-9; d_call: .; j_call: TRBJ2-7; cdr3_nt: TGTGCCAGCAGCCGACTCGGCGCAGGACCCACCACAACCCTAGACTACGAGCAGTACTTC; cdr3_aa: CASSRLGAGPTTTLDYEQYF
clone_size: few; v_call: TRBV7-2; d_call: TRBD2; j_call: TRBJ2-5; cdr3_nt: TGTGCCAGCAGCTTAGCGTCCGCTAGCGGGGGCCAAGAGACCCAGTACTTC; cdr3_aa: CASSLASASGGQETQYF
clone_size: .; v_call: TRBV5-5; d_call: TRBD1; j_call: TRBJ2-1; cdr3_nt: TGTGCCAGCAGCATTGGACAGGGGGCTAGCTCCTACAATGAGCAGTTCTTC; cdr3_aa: CASSIGQGASSYNEQFF
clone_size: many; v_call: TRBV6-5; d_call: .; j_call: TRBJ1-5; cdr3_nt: TGTGCCAGCAATGGGGCACACACTAGCAATCAGCCCCAGCATTTT; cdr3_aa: CASNGAHTSNQPQHF
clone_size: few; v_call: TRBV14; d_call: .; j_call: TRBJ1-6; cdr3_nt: TGTGCCAGCAGCCAAGATCCCCATTCACCCCTCCACTTT; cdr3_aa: CASSQDPHSPLHF
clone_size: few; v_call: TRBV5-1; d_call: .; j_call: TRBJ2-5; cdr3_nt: TGCGCCAGCAGCGCAGGAATCCAACGGGAAGAGACCCAGTACTTC; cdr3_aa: CASSAGIQREETQYF
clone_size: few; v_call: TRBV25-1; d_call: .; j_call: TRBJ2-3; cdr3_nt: TGTGCCAGCAGTTTGCGGAGAGCATCTTCCACAGATACGCAGTATTTT; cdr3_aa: CASSLRRASSTDTQYF
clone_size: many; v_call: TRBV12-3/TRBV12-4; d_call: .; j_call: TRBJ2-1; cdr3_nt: TGTGCCAGCAGTTTAGCAAGAGGATTCTCCTACAATGAGCAGTTCTTC; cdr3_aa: CASSLARGFSYNEQFF
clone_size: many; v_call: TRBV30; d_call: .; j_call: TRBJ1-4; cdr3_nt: TGTGCCGGCAAAACAGGGTTGGGCGAAAAACTGTTTTTT; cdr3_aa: CAGKTGLGEKLFF
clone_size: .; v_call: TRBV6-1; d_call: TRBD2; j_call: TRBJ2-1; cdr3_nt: TGTGCCAGCAGGCCTAGCGGGAGCGGATGGGGCAATGAGCAGTTCTTC; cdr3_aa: CASRPSGSGWGNEQFF
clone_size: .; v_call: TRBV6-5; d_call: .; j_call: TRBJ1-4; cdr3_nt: TGTGCCAGCAGTTACGCGGGGGCGGGTGGGGAAAAACTGTTTTTT; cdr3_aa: CASSYAGAGGEKLFF
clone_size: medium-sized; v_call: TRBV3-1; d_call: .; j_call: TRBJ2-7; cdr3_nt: TGTGCCAGCAGCCATAGGGGCCTATCTACCTACGAGCAGTACTTC; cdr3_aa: CASSHRGLSTYEQYF
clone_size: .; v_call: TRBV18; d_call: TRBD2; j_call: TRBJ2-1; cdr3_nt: TGTGCCAGCTCACCTCCCGGCGGGGGGGCCTACAATGAGCAGTTCTTC; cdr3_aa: CASSPPGGGAYNEQFF
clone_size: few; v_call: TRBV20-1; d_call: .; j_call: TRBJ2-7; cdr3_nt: TGCAGTGCTAGAGATTGGGGGGACAGCGAGGTTGAGCAGTACTTC; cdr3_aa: CSARDWGDSEVEQYF
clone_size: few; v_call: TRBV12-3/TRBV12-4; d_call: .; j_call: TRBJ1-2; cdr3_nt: TGTGCCAGCAGTTTAGGGTCAGGGTCTGGCTACACCTTC; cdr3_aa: CASSLGSGSGYTF